The 31 T cell receptor beta chains listed next were all sequenced from one sample in a study of blood T cell repertoires in COVID-19. The protocol was immunoSEQ multiplex PCR, while the TCRdb copy is restricted to in-frame clones and leaves out a portion. This table holds more than 65,000 clones, 75% to 90% found once. Sequenced input: peripheral blood. These TCRs come from a human donor in a cohort sampled during active COVID-19.

V usage is TRBV4-1 and J usage is TRBJ1-6; TRBD1 agrees at 11 bases. Germline V gene lookup returns CDR1 MGHRA and CDR2 YSYEKL. The CDR3 contains 18 residues. The V gene end was trimmed by 1 base and the J gene end by 1 base; junction bases not matched to a gene: 3. As DNA, the CDR3 is TGCGCCAGCAGCCAAGGGGACAGGGGGTTTTCCTATAATTCACCCCTCCACTTT. Protein: CASSQGDRGFSYNSPLHF.

This rearrangement joins TRBV6-5 to TRBJ1-2, with a tentative D call TRBD1 (5 bases). CDR1 is MNHEY and CDR2 is SVGAGI in the germline V gene. This CDR3 is 11 amino acids long. The V and J ends lost 6 bases and 4 bases respectively, with 6 bases between them. CDR3: CASRTGYGYTF. The CDR3 DNA follows: TGTGCCAGCAGAACAGGCTATGGCTACACCTTC.

V and J are TRBV6-5 and TRBJ2-1; the D is unclear. The CDR3 runs to 12 residues. V was trimmed by 6 bases and J by 10 bases, leaving 13 bases between them. The germline V gene encodes CDR1 MNHEY and CDR2 SVGAGI. The CDR3 bases are TGTGCCAGCAGCAACCGTCGGTGGGAGCAGTTCTTC. This gives the protein CASSNRRWEQFF.

The V and J genes are TRBV30 and TRBJ1-1; D remains unclear. The CDR3 sequence is 12 residues long. V was trimmed by 1 base and J by 3 bases, leaving 6 bases between them. The V gene's germline CDR1 is GTSNPN and CDR2 SVGIG (reference sequence). The CDR3 region is CAWSGEYTEAFF. Here the CDR3 DNA reads TGTGCCTGGAGTGGCGAGTACACTGAAGCTTTCTTT. The full variable domain, its missing parts supplied by reference TRBV30 and TRBJ1-1, is SQTIHQWPATLVQPVGSPLSLECTVEGTSNPNLYWYRQAAGRGLQLLFYSVGIGQISSEVPQNLSASRPQDRQFILSSKKLLLSDSGFYLCAWSGEYTEAFFGQGTRLTVV.

The chain links TRBV5-1 to TRBJ2-1, with D unresolved. The CDR3 sequence is 13 residues long. Deletions cut 0 bases from V and 6 bases from J, with 7 bases between. CDR1 and CDR2 (germline): SGHRS, YFSETQ. In nucleotides, the CDR3 is TGCGCCAGCAGCTTGGGGGCGCCCAATGAGCAGTTCTTC. Protein sequence: CASSLGAPNEQFF.

V gene TRBV2 combines with J gene TRBJ1-1; a weak D match, TRBD1 (5 bases). There are 14 residues in the CDR3. Germline V CDR1 and CDR2: SNHLY, FYNNEI. With 4 bases removed from V and 1 base from J, the gap between germline ends came to 10 bases. The CDR3 spells CASSGVGGNTEAFF. The CDR3 DNA follows: TGTGCCAGCAGTGGCGTCGGGGGGAACACTGAAGCTTTCTTT.

This clone was found a few times. The chain recombines TRBV2 with TRBJ1-6; no reliable D call. Trimming shortened V by 9 bases and J by 8 bases, and 14 bases separated the two germline ends. The CDR3 totals 13 residues. Germline assignment: CDR1 SNHLY and CDR2 FYNNEI. DNA of the CDR3: TGTGCCAGTACCGGGAGAGGGCATTCACCCCTCCACTTT. This gives the protein CASTGRGHSPLHF.

The rearrangement uses TRBV6-2 or TRBV6-3 and TRBJ2-1, with 8 bases aligning to TRBD2. CDR1 and CDR2 (germline): MNHEY, SVGEGT. The CDR3 contains 15 residues. Trimming removed 4 bases from V and 8 bases from J; junction bases left unmatched: 10. For the CDR3, the DNA is TGTGCCAGCAGTTTAGGGGGACTAGGCTTGTATGAGCAGTTCTTC. Protein sequence: CASSLGGLGLYEQFF.

CDR3 region: CASSLGLAGPEQFF. The CDR3 DNA reads TGTGCCAGCAGCTTAGGTTTAGCGGGACCTGAGCAGTTCTTC. The chain joins TRBV7-9 to TRBJ2-1; 8 bases fit TRBD2. CDR3 size: 14 residues. Unmatched junction bases numbered 5, after V lost 1 base and J lost 9 bases. Germline V gives CDR1 SEHNR, CDR2 FQNEAQ (reference sequence).

The chain carries TRBV6-5 and TRBJ2-7; TRBD1 aligns across 9 bases. J lost 5 bases, V lost 6 bases, and 2 bases had no gene match. In germline, CDR1 is MNHEY, CDR2 SVGAGI. This CDR3 contains 12 residues. The DNA of the CDR3 is TGTGCCAGCAGCCGGGACAGGGACGAGCAGTACTTC. This translates into CASSRDRDEQYF.

This clone showed up just a few times. The J gene is TRBJ1-1, the V gene TRBV19; tentatively, D is TRBD1 (5 bases). The CDR3 consists of 13 residues. Looked up from germline, CDR1 is LNHDA and CDR2 is SQIVND (reference sequence). V lost 9 bases and J lost 1, with 12 bases in between. The CDR3 loop reads CASRGIENTEAFF. CDR3 bases: TGTGCCAGCCGGGGGATTGAGAACACTGAAGCTTTCTTT.

The chain employs TRBV28 and TRBJ2-3; D is possibly TRBD2 (5 bases). The CDR3 spans 12 residues. Trimming pared 4 bases from V and 6 bases from J, leaving 8 bases between. Germline V gene data show CDR1 as MDHEN and CDR2 as SYDVKM. The CDR3 DNA is TGTGCCAGCAGTTATGGAGGTGATACGCAGTATTTT. Translating it yields CASSYGGDTQYF.

The V and J genes are TRBV3-1 (or the pseudogene TRBV3-2) and TRBJ2-7; D is possibly TRBD2 (6 bases). The CDR3 spans 13 residues. V dropped 0 bases and J dropped 6 bases, with 9 bases sitting between them. Germline V gives CDR1 LGHDT, CDR2 YNNKEL (reference sequence). The CDR3 reads CASSQDIGSEQYF. The CDR3 nucleotides read TGTGCCAGCAGCCAAGATATCGGGAGCGAGCAGTACTTC.

This clone was seen more than once but under ten times. The J gene is TRBJ2-2, the V gene TRBV18; 8 nucleotides match TRBD2. In germline, CDR1 is KGHSH, CDR2 LQKENI. Trimming cost V 2 bases and J 6 bases; bases outside gene matches: 2. This CDR3 spans 14 amino acids. The CDR3 nucleotides are TGTGCCAGCTCACCAGGGACTAGTGCCGGGGAGCTGTTTTTT. Protein: CASSPGTSAGELFF. Based on the CDR3 plus reference TRBV18 and TRBJ2-2, the full variable domain is NAGVMQNPRHLVRRRGQEARLRCSPMKGHSHVYWYRQLPEEGLKFMVYLQKENIIDESGMPKERFSAEFPKEGPSILRIQQVVRGDSAAYFCASSPGTSAGELFFGEGSRLTVL.

Here the CDR3 DNA reads TGTGCCAGCAGTTACTCGGCAGGGGTGAACACTGAAGCTTTCTTT. Protein: CASSYSAGVNTEAFF. The chain joins TRBV6-6 to TRBJ1-1; tentative D call: TRBD1 (6 bases). Germline V gene sequence: CDR1 MNHNY, CDR2 SVGAGI (reference sequence). Trimming removed 0 bases at V and 0 bases at J, with 8 bases between. The length of the CDR3 is 15 residues.

The chain recombines TRBV5-1 with TRBJ1-1; D remains ambiguous. This CDR3 has 16 amino acids. Trimming pared 2 bases from V and 1 base from J, leaving 15 bases between. The germline gives CDR1 SGHRS, CDR2 YFSETQ. This CDR3 reads CASSFNPGTGNTEAFF. CDR3 bases: TGCGCCAGCAGCTTTAATCCGGGAACCGGGAACACTGAAGCTTTCTTT.

This clone was seen more than once but under ten times. The chain joins TRBV18 to TRBJ2-5; 12 bases align to TRBD2. This CDR3 comprises 15 residues. V lost 4 bases to trimming and J lost 2 bases; unmatched junction nucleotides: 2. Germline V gene sequence: CDR1 KGHSH, CDR2 LQKENI. CDR3: CASSLGLAGQETQYF. The CDR3 bases are TGTGCCAGCTCACTAGGACTAGCGGGGCAAGAGACCCAGTACTTC.

The rearrangement links TRBV7-8 to TRBJ2-1, with 9 bases that match TRBD1. CDR1 and CDR2 from the germline V gene are SGHVS and FQNEAQ. This CDR3 contains 14 residues. The J segment lost 9 bases and the V segment lost 0 bases, leaving 3 bases of the junction unmatched. The CDR3 nucleotides are TGTGCCAGCAGCTTAGCGGACAGGGGTATTGAGCAGTTCTTC. The encoded protein is CASSLADRGIEQFF.

The CDR3 DNA follows: TGTGCCAGCAGCATGACAGGGGGCTTATCCTACGAGCAGTACTTC. Its protein product is CASSMTGGLSYEQYF. The chain links TRBV5-5 to TRBJ2-7, with 10 bases matching TRBD1. V trimming: 4 bases; J trimming: 1 base; junction bases outside the gene matches: 5. Germline-derived CDR1 and CDR2 are SGHKS and YYEKEE (reference sequence). The CDR3 spans 15 residues. Full variable domain (rest looked up from reference TRBV5-5 and TRBJ2-7): DAGVTQSPTHLIKTRGQQVTLRCSPISGHKSVSWYQQVLGQGPQFIFQYYEKEERGRGNFPDRFSARQFPNYSSELNVNALLLGDSALYLCASSMTGGLSYEQYFGPGTRLTVT.

V and J are TRBV5-1 and TRBJ2-5; D might be TRBD2 (6 bases). V dropped 0 bases and J dropped 3 bases, with 12 bases sitting between them. Germline assignment: CDR1 SGHRS and CDR2 YFSETQ. This CDR3 region has 15 residues. CDR3 in amino acids: CASSLGSSGEETQYF. Here the CDR3 DNA reads TGCGCCAGCAGCTTGGGTAGTAGCGGAGAAGAGACCCAGTACTTC. Supplemented by reference TRBV5-1 and TRBJ2-5, the full variable domain reads KAGVTQTPRYLIKTRGQQVTLSCSPISGHRSVSWYQQTPGQGLQFLFEYFSETQRNKGNFPGRFSGRQFSNSRSEMNVSTLELGDSALYLCASSLGSSGEETQYFGPGTRLLVL.

The chain joins TRBV27 to TRBJ1-2; 7 bases map to TRBD1. The CDR3 length is 15 residues. Trimming at V came to 5 bases and at J to 2 bases, leaving 8 bases not matched to a gene. Germline CDR1 MNHEY, CDR2 SMNVEV (reference sequence). The CDR3 loop is CASSGGTAQNYGYTF. In nucleotides, the CDR3 is TGTGCCAGCAGTGGGGGGACAGCCCAAAACTATGGCTACACCTTC.

The genes are TRBV29-1 and TRBJ2-5, with TRBD2 matching 8 bases. V was clipped by 4 bases and J by 4 bases; unmatched bases: 5. The CDR3 consists of 13 residues. CDR1 is SQVTM, CDR2 ANQGSEA, per germline. DNA of the CDR3: TGCAGCGTTGGTCCGGGGGGGGTAGAGACCCAGTACTTC. Protein: CSVGPGGVETQYF.

The rearrangement uses TRBV18 and TRBJ2-7; maybe TRBD1 (5 bases). Germline V lookup: CDR1 KGHSH, CDR2 LQKENI. This CDR3 spans 12 amino acids. The V end was cut by 5 bases, the J end by 6 bases, with 11 bases between. The CDR3 loop is CASSKSGLEQYF. In DNA form, the CDR3 reads TGTGCCAGCTCAAAATCAGGGCTCGAGCAGTACTTC.

The chain employs TRBV5-1 and TRBJ2-5, with 11 bases matching TRBD1. Germline CDR1 reads SGHRS; CDR2 reads YFSETQ. The trim removed 0 bases at V and 4 bases at J, leaving 2 bases unmatched. There are 15 residues in the CDR3. CDR3 amino acids: CASSLGDRGAETQYF. The CDR3 coding sequence is TGCGCCAGCAGCTTGGGGGACAGGGGGGCAGAGACCCAGTACTTC.

V usage is TRBV28 and J usage is TRBJ1-1; D possibly corresponds to TRBD1 (5 bases). This CDR3 region has 14 residues. V lost 3 bases to trimming and J lost 6 bases, with 14 bases between them. Germline V gives CDR1 MDHEN, CDR2 SYDVKM. The CDR3 region is CASSFLAGFAEAFF. The CDR3 nucleotides are TGTGCCAGCAGTTTTCTTGCAGGGTTCGCTGAAGCTTTCTTT.

A few counts support this clone. The genes are TRBV19 and TRBJ2-1; 14 bases map to TRBD2. V was clipped by 5 bases and J by 10 bases; unmatched bases: 7. CDR3 length: 15 residues. The germline V gene has CDR1 LNHDA and CDR2 SQIVND (reference sequence). The CDR3 loop reads CASSRGLAGGEEQFF. Written as DNA, the CDR3 is TGTGCCAGTAGTCGAGGACTAGCGGGGGGTGAAGAGCAGTTCTTC.

This chain uses TRBV28 with TRBJ1-3; D gene uncertain. The germline CDR1 and CDR2 sequences are MDHEN and SYDVKM. The CDR3 spans 13 residues. Trimming cost V 7 bases and J 0 bases, with 7 bases left between them. CDR3 amino acids: CASNPSSGNTIYF. CDR3 coding DNA: TGTGCCAGCAATCCGAGCTCTGGAAACACCATATATTTT.

This chain joins TRBV2 and TRBJ1-5; D ambiguous. CDR1 is SNHLY, CDR2 FYNNEI, per germline. The CDR3 is 13 amino acids. Trimming stripped 4 bases from V and 9 bases from J, with 13 bases between. CDR3 DNA: TGTGCCAGCAGTGGGGCATCCGTTGGGCCCCAGCATTTT. Protein sequence: CASSGASVGPQHF. Full variable domain (remainder filled in from reference TRBV2 and TRBJ1-5): EPEVTQTPSHQVTQMGQEVILRCVPISNHLYFYWYRQILGQKVEFLVSFYNNEISEKSEIFDDQFSVERPDGSNFTLKIRSTKLEDSAMYFCASSGASVGPQHFGDGTRLSIL.

The chain has TRBV3-1 (or the pseudogene TRBV3-2) and TRBJ1-6; 9 bases are a match to TRBD1. CDR1 LGHDT and CDR2 YNNKEL come from the germline V gene (reference sequence). Trimming took 3 bases from V and 7 from J; bases not matched to a gene: 7. This CDR3 contains 16 residues. CDR3 nucleotide sequence: TGTGCCAGCAGCCAGATTTGGACAGGGGCGAATTCACCCCTCCACTTT. Amino acids: CASSQIWTGANSPLHF.

This clone has a single count. V usage is TRBV6-1 and J usage is TRBJ2-7, with TRBD1 matching over 9 bases. Germline V lookup: CDR1 MNHNS, CDR2 SASEGT. This CDR3 spans 16 amino acids. The V segment lost 4 bases and the J segment 5 bases; nucleotides outside the gene matches: 12. Written as DNA, the CDR3 is TGTGCCAGCAGTGCCCATCTCCCGGGACAGGGCGACGAGCAGTACTTC. This gives the protein CASSAHLPGQGDEQYF.

The chain employs TRBV15 and TRBJ2-3; a possible D gene is TRBD2 (6 bases). Trimming cost V 0 bases and J 7 bases, with 14 bases left between them. Germline V CDR1 and CDR2: LNHNV, YYDKDF (reference sequence). The length of the CDR3 is 15 residues. CDR3 bases: TGTGCCACCAGCAGAGATCGGCAGGGACTGAATACGCAGTATTTT. Encoded protein: CATSRDRQGLNTQYF. Full variable domain (remainder filled in from reference TRBV15 and TRBJ2-3): DAMVIQNPRYQVTQFGKPVTLSCSQTLNHNVMYWYQQKSSQAPKLLFHYYDKDFNNEADTPDNFQSRRPNTSFCFLDIRSPGLGDTAMYLCATSRDRQGLNTQYFGPGTRLTVL.